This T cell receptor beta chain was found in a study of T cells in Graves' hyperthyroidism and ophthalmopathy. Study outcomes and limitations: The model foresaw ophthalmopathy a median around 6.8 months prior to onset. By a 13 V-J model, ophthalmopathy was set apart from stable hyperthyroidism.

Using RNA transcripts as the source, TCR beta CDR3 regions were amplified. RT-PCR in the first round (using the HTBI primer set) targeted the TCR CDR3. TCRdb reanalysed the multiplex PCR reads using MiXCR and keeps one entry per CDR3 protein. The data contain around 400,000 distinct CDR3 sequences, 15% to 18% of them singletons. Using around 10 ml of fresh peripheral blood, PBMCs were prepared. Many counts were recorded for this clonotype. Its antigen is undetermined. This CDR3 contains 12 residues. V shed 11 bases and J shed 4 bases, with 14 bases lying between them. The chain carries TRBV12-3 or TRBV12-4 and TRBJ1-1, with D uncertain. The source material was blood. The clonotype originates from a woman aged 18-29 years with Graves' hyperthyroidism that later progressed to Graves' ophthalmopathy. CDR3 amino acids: CAGCETSTEAFF. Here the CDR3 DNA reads TGTGCCGGATGTGAGACGAGCACTGAAGCTTTCTTT.